This TCR beta chain came from a study of OX40 agonist ivuxolimab in advanced cancers. Study as a whole: Three patients responded partially, comprising one with hepatocellular carcinoma and two with cutaneous melanoma.

General study findings and limits: Both blood CD4+ and CD8+ T cells showed clonal growth by week 6 at 0.1 to 3.0 mg/kg. Clonal expansion among partial responders at 0.1-3.0 mg/kg ranked near the lowest.

The CDR3 is made up of 15 amino acids. Germline CDR1 and CDR2: MNHEY and SMNVEV (reference sequence). V lost 6 bases, J lost 1 base, and 6 bases stayed unmatched. Produced via immunoSEQ multiplex PCR; TCRdb's table is partial and in-frame only. The sample lists over 20,000 clones; 78% were seen once. This clone was recorded a few times. Its antigen remains unknown. The sequencing here drew on CD4+ or CD8+ T cells sorted from blood, taken in a trial of the OX40 agonist ivuxolimab. This receptor was taken from an adult with an advanced solid tumor such as melanoma, head and neck, liver or kidney cancer. The V call is TRBV27, the J call TRBJ2-1, with 7 bases identical to TRBD2. The CDR3 loop reads CASRGAGRSYNEQFF. In nucleotides, the CDR3 is TGTGCCAGCAGGGGAGCGGGACGGTCCTACAATGAGCAGTTCTTC.